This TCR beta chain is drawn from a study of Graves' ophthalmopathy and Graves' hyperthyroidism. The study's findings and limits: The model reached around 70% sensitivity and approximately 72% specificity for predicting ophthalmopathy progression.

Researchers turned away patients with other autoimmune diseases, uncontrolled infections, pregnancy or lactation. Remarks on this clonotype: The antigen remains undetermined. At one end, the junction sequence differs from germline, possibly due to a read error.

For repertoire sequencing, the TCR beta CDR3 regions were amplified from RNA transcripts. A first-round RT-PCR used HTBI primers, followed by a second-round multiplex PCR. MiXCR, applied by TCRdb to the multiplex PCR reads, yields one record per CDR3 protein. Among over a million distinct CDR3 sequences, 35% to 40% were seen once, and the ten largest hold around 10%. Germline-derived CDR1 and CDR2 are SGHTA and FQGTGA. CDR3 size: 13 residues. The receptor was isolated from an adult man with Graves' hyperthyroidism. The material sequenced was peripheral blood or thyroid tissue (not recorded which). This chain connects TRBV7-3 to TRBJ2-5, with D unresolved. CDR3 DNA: TGCGCCAGCAGCCAAGAGGAAGGAGAGACCCAGTACTTC. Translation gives CASSQEEGETQYF.